The clone carrying this TCR beta chain was counted a few times. Its cognate antigen is unknown. It was with unique molecular identifiers that the TCRbeta library was prepared. TCRdb used MiXCR to reprocess the PCR reads, holding one entry per CDR3 protein. The sample includes hundreds of thousands of distinct CDR3 sequences, about 17% of them seen just once. Trimming cost V 4 bases and J 0 bases, with 8 bases left between them. This CDR3 contains 14 residues. The germline CDR1 and CDR2 sequences are SGHRS and YFSETQ. The data stem from a study of T-cell reconstitution after alpha-beta-depleted transplantation in children. Whole-study results and caveats: T-cell numbers and diversity one year post-transplant derived largely from freshly generated T cells. Alpha-beta T cells present about two months after transplant were reported to originate from several hundred expanded graft clones.

Sequencing used PBMCs, mostly from graft donor cells, obtained 360 days after TCRalphabeta/CD19-depleted stem cell transplant. The TCR comes from a boy younger than two who had a stem cell transplant for Wiskott-Aldrich syndrome, so the T cells may come from the graft donor. This chain links TRBV5-1 with TRBJ1-3; D not resolved. CDR3 DNA: TGCGCCAGCAGCCCGTCCTTCTCTGGAAACACCATATATTTT. Protein sequence: CASSPSFSGNTIYF.